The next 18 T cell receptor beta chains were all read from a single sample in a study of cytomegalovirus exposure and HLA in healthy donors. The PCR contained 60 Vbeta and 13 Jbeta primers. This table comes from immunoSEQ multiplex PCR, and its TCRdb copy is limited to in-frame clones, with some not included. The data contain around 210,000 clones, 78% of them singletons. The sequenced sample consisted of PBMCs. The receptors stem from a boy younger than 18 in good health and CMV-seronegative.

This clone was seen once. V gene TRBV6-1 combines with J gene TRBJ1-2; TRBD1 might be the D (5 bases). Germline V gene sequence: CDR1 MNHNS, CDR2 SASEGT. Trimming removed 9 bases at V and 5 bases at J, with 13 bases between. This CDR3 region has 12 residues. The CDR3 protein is CASTPGLYGYTF. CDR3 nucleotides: TGTGCCAGTACCCCAGGGTTATATGGCTACACCTTC.

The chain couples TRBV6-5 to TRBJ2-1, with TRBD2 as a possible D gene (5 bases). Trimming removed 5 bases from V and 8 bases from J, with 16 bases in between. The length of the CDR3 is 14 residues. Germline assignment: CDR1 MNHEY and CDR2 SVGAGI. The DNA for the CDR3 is TGTGCCAGCAGTCGGGGTGTGGGTTTTCATGAGCAGTTCTTC. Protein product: CASSRGVGFHEQFF.

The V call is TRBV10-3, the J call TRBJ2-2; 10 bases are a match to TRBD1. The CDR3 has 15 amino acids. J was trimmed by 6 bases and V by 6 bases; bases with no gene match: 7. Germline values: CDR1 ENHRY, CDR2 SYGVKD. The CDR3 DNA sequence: TGTGCCATCAGCGACCCAGACAGGGGGCCCGGGGAGCTGTTTTTT. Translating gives CAISDPDRGPGELFF.

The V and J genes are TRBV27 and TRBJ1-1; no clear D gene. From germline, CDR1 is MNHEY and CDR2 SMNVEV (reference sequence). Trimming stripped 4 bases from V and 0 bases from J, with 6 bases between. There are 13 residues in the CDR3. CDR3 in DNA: TGTGCCAGCAGTTACACAGTGAACACTGAAGCTTTCTTT. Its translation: CASSYTVNTEAFF.

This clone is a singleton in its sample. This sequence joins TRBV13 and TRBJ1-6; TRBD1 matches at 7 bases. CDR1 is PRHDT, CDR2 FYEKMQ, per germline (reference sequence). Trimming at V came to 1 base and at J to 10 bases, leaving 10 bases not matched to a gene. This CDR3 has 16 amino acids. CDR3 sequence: CASSLEGATIGSPLHF. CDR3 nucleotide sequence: TGTGCCAGCAGCTTAGAGGGGGCCACAATAGGGTCACCCCTCCACTTT.

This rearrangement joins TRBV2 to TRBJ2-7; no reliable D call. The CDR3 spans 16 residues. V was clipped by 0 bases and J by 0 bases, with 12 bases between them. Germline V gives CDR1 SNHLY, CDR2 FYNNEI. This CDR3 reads CASSEALKAYSYEQYF. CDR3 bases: TGTGCCAGCAGTGAAGCGCTAAAAGCGTACTCCTACGAGCAGTACTTC.

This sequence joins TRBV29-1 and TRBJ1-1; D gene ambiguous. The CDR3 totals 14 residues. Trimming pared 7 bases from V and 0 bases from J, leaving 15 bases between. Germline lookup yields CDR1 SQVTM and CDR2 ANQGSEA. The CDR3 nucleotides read TGCAGCGCCAAGAGGTCCAGCTTGAACACTGAAGCTTTCTTT. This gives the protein CSAKRSSLNTEAFF.

The CDR3 spells CASSATSGSPEQYF. Written as DNA, the CDR3 is TGTGCCAGCAGCGCGACTAGCGGGAGTCCCGAGCAGTACTTC. The chain combines TRBV9 with TRBJ2-7, with TRBD2 matching over 12 bases. The length of the CDR3 is 14 residues. The germline CDR1 and CDR2 sequences are SGDLS and YYNGEE. V shed 3 bases and J 6 bases; nucleotides not matched to a gene: 4.

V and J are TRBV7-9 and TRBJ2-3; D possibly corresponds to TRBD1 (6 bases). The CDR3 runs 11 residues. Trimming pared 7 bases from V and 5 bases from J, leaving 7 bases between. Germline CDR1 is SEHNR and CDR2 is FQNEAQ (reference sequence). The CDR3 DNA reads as TGTGCCAGCAAAGGGGGAGATACGCAGTATTTT. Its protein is CASKGGDTQYF.

The CDR3 reads CASRPAGGRTEAFF. Here the CDR3 DNA reads TGTGCCAGCAGGCCTGCAGGGGGCAGGACTGAAGCTTTCTTT. The rearrangement joins TRBV7-6 to TRBJ1-1; 8 bases agree with TRBD1. Germline V gene sequence: CDR1 SGHVS, CDR2 FNYEAQ. The length of the CDR3 is 14 residues. Unmatched junction bases numbered 8, after V lost 6 bases and J lost 5 bases.

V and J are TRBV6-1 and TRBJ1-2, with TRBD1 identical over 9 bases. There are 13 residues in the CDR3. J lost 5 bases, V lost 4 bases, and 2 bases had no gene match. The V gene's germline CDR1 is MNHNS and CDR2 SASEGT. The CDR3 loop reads CASSGGQGYGYTF. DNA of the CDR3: TGTGCCAGCAGTGGGGGACAGGGTTATGGCTACACCTTC.

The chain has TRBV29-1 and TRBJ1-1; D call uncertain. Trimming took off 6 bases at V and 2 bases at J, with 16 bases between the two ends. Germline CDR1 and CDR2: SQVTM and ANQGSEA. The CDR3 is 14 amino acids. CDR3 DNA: TGCAGCGTCGCCCCACGCCGGGGTAACACTGAAGCTTTCTTT. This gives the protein CSVAPRRGNTEAFF.

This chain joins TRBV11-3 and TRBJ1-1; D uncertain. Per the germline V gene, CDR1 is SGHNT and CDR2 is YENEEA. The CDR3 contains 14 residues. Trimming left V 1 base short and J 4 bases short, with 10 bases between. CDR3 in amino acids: CASSLAQVFTEAFF. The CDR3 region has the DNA TGTGCCAGCAGCTTAGCTCAGGTGTTCACTGAAGCTTTCTTT. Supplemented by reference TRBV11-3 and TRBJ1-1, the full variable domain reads EAGVVQSPRYKIIEKKQPVAFWCNPISGHNTLYWYLQNLGQGPELLIRYENEEAVDDSQLPKDRFSAERLKGVDSTLKIQPAELGDSAVYLCASSLAQVFTEAFFGQGTRLTVV.

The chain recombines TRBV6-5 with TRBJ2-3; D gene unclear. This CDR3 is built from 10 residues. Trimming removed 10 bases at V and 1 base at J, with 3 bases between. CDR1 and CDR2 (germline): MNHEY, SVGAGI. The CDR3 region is CATGTDTQYF. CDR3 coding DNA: TGTGCCACCGGCACAGATACGCAGTATTTT.

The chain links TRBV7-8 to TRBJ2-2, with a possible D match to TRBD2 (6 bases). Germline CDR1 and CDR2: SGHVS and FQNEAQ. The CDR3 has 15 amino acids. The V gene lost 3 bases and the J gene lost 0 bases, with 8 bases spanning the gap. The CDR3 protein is CASSFGRSNTGELFF. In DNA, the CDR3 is TGTGCCAGCAGCTTTGGGAGGTCGAACACCGGGGAGCTGTTTTTT. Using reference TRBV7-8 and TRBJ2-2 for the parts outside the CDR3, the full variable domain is GAGVSQSPRYKVAKRGQDVALRCDPISGHVSLFWYQQALGQGPEFLTYFQNEAQLDKSGLPSDRFFAERPEGSVSTLKIQRTQQEDSAVYLCASSFGRSNTGELFFGEGSRLTVL.

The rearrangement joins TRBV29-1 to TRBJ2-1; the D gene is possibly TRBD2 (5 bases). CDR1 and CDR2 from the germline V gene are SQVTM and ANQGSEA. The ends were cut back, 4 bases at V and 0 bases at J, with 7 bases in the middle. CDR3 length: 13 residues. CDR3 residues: CSVAAVSYNEQFF. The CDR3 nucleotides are TGCAGCGTTGCAGCGGTCTCCTACAATGAGCAGTTCTTC.

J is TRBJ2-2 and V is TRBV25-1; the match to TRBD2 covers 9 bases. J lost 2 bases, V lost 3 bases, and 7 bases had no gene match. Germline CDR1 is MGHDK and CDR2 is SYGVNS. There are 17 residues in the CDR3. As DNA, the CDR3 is TGTGCCAGCAGTGAGTACAGCGGGAGGATCAACACCGGGGAGCTGTTTTTT. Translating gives CASSEYSGRINTGELFF.

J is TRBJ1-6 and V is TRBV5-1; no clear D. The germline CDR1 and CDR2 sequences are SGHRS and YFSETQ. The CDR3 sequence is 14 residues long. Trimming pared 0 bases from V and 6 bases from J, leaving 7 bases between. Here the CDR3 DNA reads TGCGCCAGCAGCTTGGCCAGTATTAATTCACCCCTCCACTTT. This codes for CASSLASINSPLHF.